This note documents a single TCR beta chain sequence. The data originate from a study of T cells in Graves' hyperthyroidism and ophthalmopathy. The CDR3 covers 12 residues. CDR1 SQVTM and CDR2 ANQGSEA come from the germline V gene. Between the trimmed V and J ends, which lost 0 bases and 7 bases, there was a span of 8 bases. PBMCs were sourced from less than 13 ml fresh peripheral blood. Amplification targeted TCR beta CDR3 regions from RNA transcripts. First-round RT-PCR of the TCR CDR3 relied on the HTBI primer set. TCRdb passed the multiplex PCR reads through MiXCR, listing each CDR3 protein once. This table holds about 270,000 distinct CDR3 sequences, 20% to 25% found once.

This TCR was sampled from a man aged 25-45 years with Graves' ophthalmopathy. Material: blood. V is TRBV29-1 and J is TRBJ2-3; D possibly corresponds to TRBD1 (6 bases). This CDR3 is CSVEEGQYTQYF. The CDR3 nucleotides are TGCAGCGTTGAAGAAGGACAGTATACGCAGTATTTT.